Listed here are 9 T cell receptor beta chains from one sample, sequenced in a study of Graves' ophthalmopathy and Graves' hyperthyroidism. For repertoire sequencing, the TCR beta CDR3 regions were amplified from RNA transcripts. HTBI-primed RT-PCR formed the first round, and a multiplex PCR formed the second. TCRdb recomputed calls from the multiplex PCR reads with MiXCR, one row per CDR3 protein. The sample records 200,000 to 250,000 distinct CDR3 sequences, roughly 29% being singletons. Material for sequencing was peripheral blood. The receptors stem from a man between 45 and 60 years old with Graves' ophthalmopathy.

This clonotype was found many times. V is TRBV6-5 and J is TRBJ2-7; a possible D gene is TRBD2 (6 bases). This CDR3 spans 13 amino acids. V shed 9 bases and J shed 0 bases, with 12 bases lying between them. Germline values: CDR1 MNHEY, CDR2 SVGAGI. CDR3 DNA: TGTGCCAGTTTCGGAGGGAGCTCCTACGAGCAGTACTTC. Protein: CASFGGSSYEQYF.

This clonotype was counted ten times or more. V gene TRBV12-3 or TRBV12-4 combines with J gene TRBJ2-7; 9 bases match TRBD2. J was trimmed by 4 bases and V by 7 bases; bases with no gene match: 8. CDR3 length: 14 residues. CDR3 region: CASTLSGGPYEQYF. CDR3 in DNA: TGTGCCAGCACCCTTAGCGGGGGTCCTTACGAGCAGTACTTC.

CDR3 region: CASSLWGSGANVLTF. The CDR3 DNA reads as TGTGCCAGCAGTTTATGGGGATCTGGGGCCAACGTCCTGACTTTC. This chain connects TRBV28 to TRBJ2-6, with unresolved D. Germline V gives CDR1 MDHEN, CDR2 SYDVKM. Trimming cost V 0 bases and J 1 base, with 4 bases left between them. This CDR3 comprises 15 residues.

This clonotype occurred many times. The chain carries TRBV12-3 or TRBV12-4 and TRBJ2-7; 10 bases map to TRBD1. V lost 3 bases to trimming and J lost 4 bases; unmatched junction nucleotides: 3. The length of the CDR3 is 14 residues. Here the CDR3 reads CASSLGTGVYEQYF. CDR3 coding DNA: TGTGCCAGCAGTTTGGGGACAGGGGTTTACGAGCAGTACTTC.

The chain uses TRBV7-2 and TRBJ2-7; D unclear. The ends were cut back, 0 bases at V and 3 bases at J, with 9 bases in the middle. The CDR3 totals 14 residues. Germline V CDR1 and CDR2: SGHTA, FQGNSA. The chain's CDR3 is CASSLAPGLYEQYF. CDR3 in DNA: TGTGCCAGCAGCTTAGCGCCAGGTCTCTACGAGCAGTACTTC.

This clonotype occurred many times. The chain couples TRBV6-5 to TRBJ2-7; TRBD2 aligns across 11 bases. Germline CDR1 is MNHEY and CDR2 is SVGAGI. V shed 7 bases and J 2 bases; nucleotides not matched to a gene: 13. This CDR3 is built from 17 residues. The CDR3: CASTHGLAGGPPYEQYF. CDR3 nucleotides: TGTGCCAGCACCCACGGGTTAGCGGGAGGGCCCCCCTACGAGCAGTACTTC.

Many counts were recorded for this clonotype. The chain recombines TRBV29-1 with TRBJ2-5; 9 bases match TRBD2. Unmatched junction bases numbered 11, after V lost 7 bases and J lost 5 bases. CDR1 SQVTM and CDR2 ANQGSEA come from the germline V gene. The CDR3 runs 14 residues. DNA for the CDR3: TGCAGCGCGCGCGGGACTAGCAGTCAGGAGACCCAGTACTTC. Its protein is CSARGTSSQETQYF.

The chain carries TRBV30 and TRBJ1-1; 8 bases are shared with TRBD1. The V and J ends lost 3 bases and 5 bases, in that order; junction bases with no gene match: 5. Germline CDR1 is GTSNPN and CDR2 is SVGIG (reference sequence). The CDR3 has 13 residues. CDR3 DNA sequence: TGTGCCTGGAGGGACAGGGAGGGGACTGAAGCTTTCTTT. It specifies CAWRDREGTEAFF.

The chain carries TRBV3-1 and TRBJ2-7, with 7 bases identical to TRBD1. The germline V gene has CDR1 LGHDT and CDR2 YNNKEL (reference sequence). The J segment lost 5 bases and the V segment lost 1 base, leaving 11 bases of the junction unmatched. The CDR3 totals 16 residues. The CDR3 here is CASSQGFGTASDEQYF. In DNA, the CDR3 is TGTGCCAGCAGCCAAGGTTTTGGGACAGCTTCGGACGAGCAGTACTTC.